The rows below give T cell receptor beta chains drawn from one sample of a study of blood T cells in healthy people across ages. TCRdb analysed the 5' RACE reads with MiXCR anew, one entry per CDR3 protein. The repertoire holds fewer than 1,000,000 distinct CDR3 sequences, 40% to 50% seen once, with around 18% in the top ten. Material: blood. Receptor source: a man in his 60s in good health. Both conserved end residues are part of each CDR3. D genes are given only for firm matches. Part of the rows lack a size; the others show once, few, many or a class for expanded clones.

j_call: TRBJ2-5
d_call: .
v_call: TRBV28
clone_size: few
cdr3_aa: CASSPHGAAQETQYF
cdr3_nt: TGTGCCAGCAGTCCCCACGGGGCAGCTCAAGAGACCCAGTACTTC

j_call: TRBJ1-5
d_call: .
v_call: TRBV7-2
clone_size: .
cdr3_aa: CASSPLKGTVDQPQHF
cdr3_nt: TGTGCCAGCAGCCCCCTTAAGGGGACGGTCGATCAGCCCCAGCATTTT

j_call: TRBJ2-1
d_call: TRBD2
v_call: TRBV12-5
clone_size: .
cdr3_aa: CASGRGAGDEQFF
cdr3_nt: TGTGCTAGTGGCCGAGGGGCGGGAGATGAGCAGTTCTTC

j_call: TRBJ1-4
d_call: TRBD1
v_call: TRBV6-6
clone_size: few
cdr3_aa: CASSRRGQEATNEKLFF
cdr3_nt: TGTGCCAGCAGTCGGCGGGGACAGGAAGCAACTAATGAAAAACTGTTTTTT

j_call: TRBJ2-1
d_call: TRBD1
v_call: TRBV4-1
clone_size: many
cdr3_aa: CASSHLTGANEQFF
cdr3_nt: TGCGCCAGCAGCCATCTCACAGGGGCCAATGAGCAGTTCTTC

j_call: TRBJ2-5
d_call: TRBD2
v_call: TRBV6-2/TRBV6-3
clone_size: .
cdr3_aa: CASSLGLAGEIGETQYF
cdr3_nt: TGTGCCAGCAGTTTAGGACTAGCGGGGGAGATTGGAGAGACCCAGTACTTC

j_call: TRBJ1-4
d_call: .
v_call: TRBV7-2
clone_size: few
cdr3_aa: CASSHTGTRYEKLFF
cdr3_nt: TGTGCCAGCAGCCACACCGGGACACGTTATGAAAAACTGTTTTTT

j_call: TRBJ1-1
d_call: .
v_call: TRBV7-2
clone_size: once
cdr3_aa: CASSLGQNFVMNTEAFF
cdr3_nt: TGTGCCAGCAGCTTGGGTCAGAACTTCGTTATGAACACTGAAGCTTTCTTT

j_call: TRBJ1-5
d_call: .
v_call: TRBV20-1
clone_size: .
cdr3_aa: CSARTGTRANQPQHF
cdr3_nt: TGCAGTGCTCGGACCGGGACACGAGCGAATCAGCCCCAGCATTTT

j_call: TRBJ2-5
d_call: TRBD2
v_call: TRBV12-3/TRBV12-4
clone_size: .
cdr3_aa: CASGPSGGDQETQYF
cdr3_nt: TGTGCCAGCGGTCCGAGCGGGGGGGACCAAGAGACCCAGTACTTC

j_call: TRBJ2-7
d_call: TRBD2
v_call: TRBV7-9
clone_size: few
cdr3_aa: CASSSRVGAGGDEQYF
cdr3_nt: TGTGCCAGCAGCTCCCGGGTTGGAGCGGGGGGAGACGAGCAGTACTTC

j_call: TRBJ2-4
d_call: .
v_call: TRBV9
clone_size: .
cdr3_aa: CASSPPGQYF
cdr3_nt: TGTGCCAGCAGCCCCCCGGGACAGTACTTC

j_call: TRBJ2-6
d_call: .
v_call: TRBV5-6
clone_size: few
cdr3_aa: CASSLAYLTGISGANVLTF
cdr3_nt: TGTGCCAGCAGCTTGGCCTATCTGACAGGTATCTCTGGGGCCAACGTCCTGACTTTC

j_call: TRBJ2-7
d_call: .
v_call: TRBV10-3
clone_size: few
cdr3_aa: CAISPVGYEQYF
cdr3_nt: TGTGCCATCAGTCCGGTAGGGTACGAGCAGTACTTC

j_call: TRBJ2-6
d_call: TRBD1
v_call: TRBV4-1
clone_size: many
cdr3_aa: CASSPGTGEANVLTF
cdr3_nt: TGCGCCAGTTCGCCGGGGACAGGGGAAGCCAACGTCCTGACTTTC

j_call: TRBJ2-7
d_call: .
v_call: TRBV20-1
clone_size: many
cdr3_aa: CSARSGRSRYEQYF
cdr3_nt: TGCAGTGCTAGGTCCGGCAGAAGTCGTTACGAGCAGTACTTC

j_call: TRBJ2-3
d_call: TRBD2
v_call: TRBV5-1
clone_size: .
cdr3_aa: CASSTNAGGRDTQYF
cdr3_nt: TGCGCCAGCAGCACCAATGCGGGGGGAAGGGATACGCAGTATTTT

j_call: TRBJ2-3
d_call: .
v_call: TRBV6-5
clone_size: .
cdr3_aa: CASSSPAPAGGSSTDTQYF
cdr3_nt: TGTGCCAGCAGTTCCCCCGCGCCAGCGGGTGGTTCTAGCACAGATACGCAGTATTTT

j_call: TRBJ1-1
d_call: .
v_call: TRBV7-2
clone_size: .
cdr3_aa: CASSFDGRANTEAFF
cdr3_nt: TGTGCCAGCAGCTTCGATGGGAGGGCGAACACTGAAGCTTTCTTT

j_call: TRBJ2-1
d_call: .
v_call: TRBV30
clone_size: few
cdr3_aa: CARARDQEQFF
cdr3_nt: TGTGCCCGGGCTCGGGATCAGGAGCAGTTCTTC

j_call: TRBJ2-3
d_call: TRBD2
v_call: TRBV2
clone_size: few
cdr3_aa: CASRKGGGRTDTQYF
cdr3_nt: TGTGCCAGCCGAAAGGGCGGGGGGCGCACAGATACGCAGTATTTT

j_call: TRBJ2-5
d_call: TRBD2
v_call: TRBV7-2
clone_size: many
cdr3_aa: CASSSLLAGGRRQYF
cdr3_nt: TGTGCCAGCAGCTCATTACTAGCGGGGGGGCGAAGGCAGTACTTC

j_call: TRBJ2-5
d_call: TRBD1
v_call: TRBV5-1
clone_size: .
cdr3_aa: CASSTGQGEAQYF
cdr3_nt: TGCGCCAGCAGCACCGGACAGGGGGAGGCCCAGTACTTC

j_call: TRBJ1-5
d_call: .
v_call: TRBV5-5
clone_size: .
cdr3_aa: CASSGVDRLNQPQHF
cdr3_nt: TGTGCCAGCAGCGGAGTCGACAGGCTAAATCAGCCCCAGCATTTT

j_call: TRBJ2-7
d_call: TRBD2
v_call: TRBV10-3
clone_size: few
cdr3_aa: CAISESGLADYEQYF
cdr3_nt: TGTGCCATCAGTGAGTCGGGACTAGCGGACTACGAGCAGTACTTC

j_call: TRBJ2-7
d_call: TRBD1
v_call: TRBV4-3
clone_size: .
cdr3_aa: CASSQATGSYNEQYF
cdr3_nt: TGCGCCAGCAGCCAAGCGACAGGGTCCTACAATGAGCAGTACTTC

j_call: TRBJ2-5
d_call: .
v_call: TRBV7-8
clone_size: .
cdr3_aa: CASSLAPGRYQETQYF
cdr3_nt: TGTGCCAGCAGCTTAGCCCCGGGACGGTACCAAGAGACCCAGTACTTC

j_call: TRBJ1-5
d_call: .
v_call: TRBV20-1
clone_size: once
cdr3_aa: CSAGPQLSNQPQHF
cdr3_nt: TGCAGTGCGGGCCCACAGCTTAGCAATCAGCCCCAGCATTTT

j_call: TRBJ2-1
d_call: TRBD1
v_call: TRBV3-1
clone_size: few
cdr3_aa: CASSPRDRARKFF
cdr3_nt: TGTGCCAGCAGCCCCCGGGACAGGGCTCGAAAGTTCTTC

j_call: TRBJ1-4
d_call: .
v_call: TRBV4-3
clone_size: .
cdr3_aa: CASSQDRRVGNEKLFF
cdr3_nt: TGCGCCAGCAGCCAAGATCGGAGGGTTGGTAATGAAAAACTGTTTTTT

j_call: TRBJ1-6
d_call: .
v_call: TRBV2
clone_size: few
cdr3_aa: CASQNTGRRAPLHF
cdr3_nt: TGTGCCAGCCAAAACACGGGACGACGGGCACCCCTCCACTTT

j_call: TRBJ1-1
d_call: .
v_call: TRBV6-6
clone_size: few
cdr3_aa: CAIRHIQNTEAFF
cdr3_nt: TGTGCCATTAGACATATTCAGAACACTGAAGCTTTCTTT

j_call: TRBJ1-6
d_call: .
v_call: TRBV28
clone_size: once
cdr3_aa: CASSLEDNLSSYNSPLHF
cdr3_nt: TGTGCCAGCAGTTTAGAAGACAATTTAAGCTCCTATAATTCACCCCTCCACTTT

j_call: TRBJ2-6
d_call: TRBD1
v_call: TRBV7-9
clone_size: .
cdr3_aa: CASSSGTGFSGANVLTF
cdr3_nt: TGTGCCAGCAGCTCTGGGACAGGGTTCTCGGGGGCCAACGTCCTGACTTTC

j_call: TRBJ2-5
d_call: .
v_call: TRBV6-6
clone_size: few
cdr3_aa: CASSYLGRAQETQYF
cdr3_nt: TGTGCCAGCAGTTACTTAGGCAGGGCACAAGAGACCCAGTACTTC

j_call: TRBJ1-5
d_call: .
v_call: TRBV20-1
clone_size: .
cdr3_aa: CSAMVGANQPQHF
cdr3_nt: TGCAGTGCTATGGTGGGGGCCAATCAGCCCCAGCATTTT

j_call: TRBJ2-1
d_call: .
v_call: TRBV9
clone_size: .
cdr3_aa: CASSFRDTHVETQFF
cdr3_nt: TGTGCCAGCAGCTTCCGGGACACACACGTCGAGACCCAGTTCTTC

j_call: TRBJ2-3
d_call: TRBD1
v_call: TRBV10-3
clone_size: few
cdr3_aa: CAISRTGGTDTQYF
cdr3_nt: TGTGCCATCTCTCGAACAGGGGGGACAGATACGCAGTATTTT

j_call: TRBJ2-5
d_call: TRBD1
v_call: TRBV5-1
clone_size: .
cdr3_aa: CASSQGTGQEAQYF
cdr3_nt: TGCGCCAGCAGCCAGGGGACAGGCCAAGAGGCCCAGTACTTC

j_call: TRBJ2-7
d_call: .
v_call: TRBV7-9
clone_size: .
cdr3_aa: CASSPPRTDSSYEQYF
cdr3_nt: TGTGCCAGCAGCCCTCCCCGGACAGACAGTTCCTACGAGCAGTACTTC

j_call: TRBJ1-2
d_call: TRBD1
v_call: TRBV4-3
clone_size: .
cdr3_aa: CASSQATGAPANYGYTF
cdr3_nt: TGCGCCAGCAGCCAAGCAACAGGGGCTCCAGCTAACTATGGCTACACCTTC

j_call: TRBJ2-3
d_call: .
v_call: TRBV6-2/TRBV6-3
clone_size: few
cdr3_aa: CASSRLGTGKTDTQYF
cdr3_nt: TGTGCCAGCAGTCGTCTGGGTACGGGGAAAACAGATACGCAGTATTTT

j_call: TRBJ2-7
d_call: .
v_call: TRBV7-8
clone_size: .
cdr3_aa: CASSLEEGPYNEQYF
cdr3_nt: TGTGCCAGCAGCTTAGAGGAAGGCCCCTACAATGAGCAGTACTTC

j_call: TRBJ2-5
d_call: TRBD1
v_call: TRBV7-9
clone_size: .
cdr3_aa: CASSLSDRLQETQYF
cdr3_nt: TGTGCCAGCAGCTTATCGGACAGGCTGCAAGAGACCCAGTACTTC

j_call: TRBJ1-6
d_call: .
v_call: TRBV10-3
clone_size: .
cdr3_aa: CAISEGAKSPLHF
cdr3_nt: TGTGCCATCAGTGAAGGGGCGAAGTCACCCCTCCACTTT

j_call: TRBJ1-2
d_call: .
v_call: TRBV7-2
clone_size: .
cdr3_aa: CASSLGSAGSYGYTF
cdr3_nt: TGTGCCAGCAGCTTAGGTTCCGCAGGTTCCTATGGCTACACCTTC